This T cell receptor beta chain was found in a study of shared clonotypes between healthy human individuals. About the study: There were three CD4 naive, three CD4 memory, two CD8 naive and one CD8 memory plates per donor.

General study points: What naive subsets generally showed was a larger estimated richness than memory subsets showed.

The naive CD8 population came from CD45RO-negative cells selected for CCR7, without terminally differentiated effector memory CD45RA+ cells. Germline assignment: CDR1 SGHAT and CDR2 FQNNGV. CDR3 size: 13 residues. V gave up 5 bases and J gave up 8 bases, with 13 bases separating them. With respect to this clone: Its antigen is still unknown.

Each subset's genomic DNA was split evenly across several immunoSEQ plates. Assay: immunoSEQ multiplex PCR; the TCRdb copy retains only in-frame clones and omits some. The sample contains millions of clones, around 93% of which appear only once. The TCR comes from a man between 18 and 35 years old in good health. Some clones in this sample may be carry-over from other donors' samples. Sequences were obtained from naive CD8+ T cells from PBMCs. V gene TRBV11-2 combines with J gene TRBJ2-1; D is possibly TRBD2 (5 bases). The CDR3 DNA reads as TGTGCCAGCAGCGGCGGGCCGATGGATGAGCAGTTCTTC. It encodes CASSGGPMDEQFF. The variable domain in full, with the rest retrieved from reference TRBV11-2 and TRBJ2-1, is EAGVAQSPRYKIIEKRQSVAFWCNPISGHATLYWYQQILGQGPKLLIQFQNNGVVDDSQLPKDRFSAERLKGVDSTLKIQPAKLEDSAVYLCASSGGPMDEQFFGPGTRLTVL.